These 13 T cell receptor beta chains share one sample of origin, sequenced in a study of CD8+ T cells in alopecia areata. Extracted RNA was reverse transcribed into cDNA, the sequencing template. TCRdb keeps only in-frame clones here, not all; method: immunoSEQ multiplex PCR. The table records roughly 180,000 clones, 40% to 65% of them present only once. As to treatment: oral pan-JAK inhibitor, 5-10 mg twice daily. The sample consisted of CD8+ T cells sorted from blood, taken at week 24, from a patient treated with tofacitinib. Receptors originate from a human donor with alopecia areata.

The rearrangement links TRBV13 to TRBJ1-1; D might be TRBD1 (5 bases). This CDR3 has 14 residues. V was trimmed by 5 bases and J by 3 bases, leaving 13 bases between them. Per germline, CDR1 PRHDT and CDR2 FYEKMQ (reference sequence). The CDR3 spells CASSPGRRDTEAFF. DNA for the CDR3: TGTGCCAGCAGCCCGGGACGAAGGGACACTGAAGCTTTCTTT.

V gene TRBV9 combines with J gene TRBJ2-5, with TRBD2 matching over 9 bases. CDR3 length: 14 amino acids. Trimming at V came to 2 bases and at J to 4 bases, leaving 3 bases not matched to a gene. Germline CDR1 reads SGDLS; CDR2 reads YYNGEE. The CDR3: CASSVSGGRETQYF. The CDR3 DNA follows: TGTGCCAGCAGCGTCAGCGGGGGGAGAGAGACCCAGTACTTC.

This sequence joins TRBV27 and TRBJ2-3; D unresolved. V lost 8 bases, J lost 6 bases, and 6 bases lay in between. Germline V lookup: CDR1 MNHEY, CDR2 SMNVEV (reference sequence). The CDR3 has 10 amino acids. The CDR3 DNA reads as TGTGCCAGCGGTGGGGATACGCAGTATTTT. It encodes CASGGDTQYF.

The gene calls are TRBV27 and TRBJ1-6; D remains ambiguous. V was clipped by 2 bases and J by 7 bases, with 9 bases between them. CDR1 is MNHEY, CDR2 SMNVEV, per germline (reference sequence). The CDR3 length is 14 residues. The CDR3 nucleotides are TGTGCCAGCAGTTTAGAACAGATGAATTCACCCCTCCACTTT. This gives the protein CASSLEQMNSPLHF.

In its sample, this clone was seen a few times. The chain carries TRBV29-1 and TRBJ2-1; a weak D match, TRBD1 (5 bases). Deletions cut 7 bases from V and 5 bases from J, with 12 bases between. CDR1 is SQVTM, CDR2 ANQGSEA, per germline. The CDR3 sequence is 12 residues long. The CDR3 is CSAMGLDNEQFF. CDR3 bases: TGCAGCGCCATGGGGCTTGACAATGAGCAGTTCTTC.

V is TRBV7-8 and J is TRBJ1-6, with D hard to call. With 6 bases removed from V and 9 bases from J, the gap between germline ends came to 18 bases. Germline assignment: CDR1 SGHVS and CDR2 FQNEAQ. This CDR3 comprises 15 residues. CDR3 residues: CASRPLLGEGSPLHF. DNA of the CDR3: TGTGCCAGCAGACCCCTATTGGGAGAGGGTTCACCCCTCCACTTT.

The chain uses TRBV25-1 and TRBJ2-1; maybe TRBD2 (6 bases). This CDR3 comprises 12 residues. Per the germline V gene, CDR1 is MGHDK and CDR2 is SYGVNS. V lost 6 bases and J 8 bases, leaving 11 bases between the germline ends. CDR3 in amino acids: CASRRGLHEQFF. The CDR3 DNA is TGTGCCAGCAGGAGGGGACTGCATGAGCAGTTCTTC.

The V gene is TRBV30, the J gene TRBJ2-4, with D uncertain. V lost 5 bases to trimming and J lost 0 bases, with 14 bases between them. CDR1 GTSNPN and CDR2 SVGIG come from the germline V gene (reference sequence). The CDR3 sequence is 15 residues long. CDR3 sequence: CAWATGILAKNIQYF. The CDR3 DNA sequence: TGTGCCTGGGCCACCGGAATACTAGCCAAAAACATTCAGTACTTC.

Concerning this clone: The identical CDR3 is also encoded by other nucleotide sequences in the sample. The V and J genes are TRBV29-1 and TRBJ2-7, with 9 positions matching TRBD1. Germline-derived CDR1 and CDR2 are SQVTM and ANQGSEA. The CDR3 loop spans 11 amino acids. Trimming cost V 3 bases and J 6 bases; bases outside gene matches: 0. The CDR3 nucleotides read TGCAGCGTTGAGACAGGGGGCGAGCAGTACTTC. It is translated as CSVETGGEQYF.

The genes are TRBV4-3 and TRBJ2-1; 7 bases map to TRBD1. Trimming removed 0 bases from V and 3 bases from J; junction bases left unmatched: 2. Per the germline V gene, CDR1 is LGHNA and CDR2 is YSLEER. The length of the CDR3 is 15 residues. CDR3 in amino acids: CASSQDGTVYNEQFF. The CDR3 DNA follows: TGCGCCAGCAGCCAAGATGGGACAGTCTACAATGAGCAGTTCTTC.

The CDR3 is CASSFYKGVDIQYF. In DNA form, the CDR3 reads TGTGCCAGCAGCTTTTATAAAGGTGTAGACATTCAGTACTTC. The chain has TRBV7-9 and TRBJ2-4; D is unresolved. The germline CDR1 and CDR2 sequences are SEHNR and FQNEAQ (reference sequence). This CDR3 has 14 amino acids. V lost 3 bases to trimming and J lost 8 bases, with 14 bases between them.

The CDR3 protein is CSVEDQLAGTTDTQYF. Written as DNA, the CDR3 is TGCAGCGTTGAAGATCAGCTAGCGGGGACCACAGATACGCAGTATTTT. V gene TRBV29-1 combines with J gene TRBJ2-3, with 9 bases identical to TRBD2. The CDR3 has 16 amino acids. Germline-derived CDR1 and CDR2 are SQVTM and ANQGSEA. V lost 0 bases to trimming and J lost 2 bases; unmatched junction nucleotides: 6.

The gene calls are TRBV30 and TRBJ2-7; tentative D call: TRBD1 (6 bases). Trimming left V 5 bases short and J 3 bases short, with 14 bases between. Germline V gene sequence: CDR1 GTSNPN, CDR2 SVGIG (reference sequence). This CDR3 has 13 residues. CDR3 protein: CAWSRDTDYEQYF. CDR3 coding DNA: TGTGCCTGGTCTCGGGACACCGACTACGAGCAGTACTTC.